This TCR beta chain came from a study of blood T cell repertoires in COVID-19. This clone occurred once. Original methodology: Quantification of nucleated cells was approximated via reference gene primer amplification. Profiled with immunoSEQ multiplex PCR; TCRdb holds only in-frame clones, not every one. For V, J and clone size, that table is used; D and trimming come from the DNA. The repertoire includes 25,000 to 30,000 clones, around 91% of them detected once, and around 10% sits in the top ten. The CDR3 is made up of 17 amino acids. Germline CDR1 reads LGHNA; CDR2 reads YSLEER. V was trimmed by 1 base and J by 6 bases, leaving 18 bases between them.

This clonotype was sampled from a man aged 65 to 85 with acute or convalescent COVID-19. The V gene is TRBV4-3, the J gene TRBJ1-4; D unclear. The sequenced sample was peripheral blood. CDR3 in amino acids: CASSQGQRSARDEKLFF. In DNA form, the CDR3 reads TGCGCCAGCAGCCAAGGTCAACGGAGCGCCCGGGATGAAAAACTGTTTTTT.